This T cell receptor beta chain was documented in a study of regulatory T cells (dated by TCRdb to the late 2010s). Background on the whole study: T-cell receptor beta repertoires of sorted regulatory, conventional CD4+ and CD8+ T cells were compared between CD3G-deficient patients and healthy controls.

Evidence of autoimmunity was found in all CD3G-deficient patients, and more severe autoimmunity was observed in two of the patients. At testing, patients were between 2 and 39 years old and showed lower naive and higher memory CD4+ and CD8+ T-cell proportions. CD4+ cells were FACS-sorted into CD25-high CD127-low regulatory T cells and CD25-low CD127-high conventional CD4+ T cells. Several individuals with CD3G deficiency were included in the patient group. Patient samples and clinical data were obtained from an international physician network spanning the United States, Europe and Asia. Ficoll density separation was used to isolate peripheral blood mononuclear cells. As regards this clone: The antigen it recognizes is unknown. Within one base of it there is no much larger clone, and no base qualities were kept.

V and J are trimmed by 4 bases and 2 bases, and the gene matches miss 5 bases of the junction. CDR1 and CDR2, looked up from the germline V gene, are MDHEN and SYDVKM. The CDR3 numbers 15 residues from cysteine through phenylalanine. The retained sequence is limited to the CDR3, 45 bases, with the frame set at the first base. General conclusions and limits of the study: Patient repertoires showed restricted unique TRB V-J pairs and skewed V and J gene usage, most marked in regulatory T cells. Conventional CD4+ T cells from CD3G-deficient patients were enriched for hydrophobic residues at CDR3 positions 6 and 7, suggesting more self-reactive specificities.

The multiplex PCR relied on 52 forward TRBV primers and 13 reverse TRBJ primers, and amplification bias was corrected through assay-based and computational methods. Within the immunoSEQ assay, multiplex PCR amplified rearranged TRB loci from genomic DNA. An Illumina HiSeq platform was used to sequence the TRB amplicons. From the authors' description of their analysis: Raw sequences were error-filtered and aligned to reference gene sequences by custom algorithms, then analyzed with the immunoSEQ online tools. Frequencies of productive and nonproductive TRB rearrangements were evaluated among both unique and total sequences. The likelihood of self-reactivity was estimated by examining two features, hydrophobicity and amino acid composition, of TRB CDR3 positions 6 and 7. Groups were compared by t tests, Mann-Whitney tests or two-way ANOVA performed in Prism software. The table comes from immuneACCESS by way of TCRdb, which keeps in-frame sequences with V and J called. Part of the clones is missing from these tables; in studies checked, under half for an unresolved V gene and the rest for unknown reasons. The D gene and trimming were derived from the DNA, and the V and J assignments and clone size from that table. This sample comprises roughly 32,000 clones, about 89% of them detected only once. The ten largest make up 2% to 3% of the sample.

Specimen: conventional CD4+ T cells sorted from blood. The receptor's source is a person in their late teens or twenties with CD3G deficiency. The chain couples TRBV28 to TRBJ1-2; the central 9 bases match TRBD1. The CDR3 here reads CASSSPGTGNYGYTF. Here is the DNA: TGTGCCAGCAGTTCCCCTGGGACAGGGAACTATGGCTACACCTTC.